This T cell receptor (beta chain) was observed in a study of cytomegalovirus exposure and HLA in healthy donors. General study findings and limits: Most TCR beta V segments were productive about 90% or about 30% of the time in an earlier analysis.

Use of 60 Vbeta and 13 Jbeta primers characterized the PCR. TCRdb's table, derived via immunoSEQ multiplex PCR, lists solely in-frame clones and lacks some. The sample shows about 73,000 clones, about 75% of them seen only once. Trimming removed 4 bases from V and 11 bases from J; junction bases left unmatched: 5. Germline V gene sequence: CDR1 SNHLY, CDR2 FYNNEI. The CDR3 has 13 amino acids. This clone ranks as medium-sized. Its antigen remains unknown. The sequence was obtained from a man in his 70s in good health and CMV-seronegative. The material sequenced was PBMCs. The chain combines TRBV2 with TRBJ1-4; TRBD1 matches at 9 bases. Written as DNA, the CDR3 is TGTGCCAGCAGTGGACAGGGGGACGGCAAACTGTTTTTT. It translates to CASSGQGDGKLFF.